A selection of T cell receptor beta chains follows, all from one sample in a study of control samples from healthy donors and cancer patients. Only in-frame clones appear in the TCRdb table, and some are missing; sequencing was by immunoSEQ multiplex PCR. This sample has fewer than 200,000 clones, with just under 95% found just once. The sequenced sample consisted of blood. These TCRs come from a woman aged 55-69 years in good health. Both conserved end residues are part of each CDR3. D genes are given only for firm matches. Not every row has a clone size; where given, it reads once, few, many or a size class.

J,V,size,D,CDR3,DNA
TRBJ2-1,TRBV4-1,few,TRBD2,CASSQVGGVSYNEQFF,TGCGCCAGCAGCCAAGTGGGGGGGGTCTCCTACAATGAGCAGTTCTTC
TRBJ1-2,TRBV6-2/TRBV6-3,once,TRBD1,CASSKAGGGYGYTF,TGTGCCAGCAGTAAAGCAGGGGGCGGCTATGGCTACACCTTC
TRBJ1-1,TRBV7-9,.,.,CASSFTANTEAFF,TGTGCCAGCAGCTTTACAGCGAACACTGAAGCTTTCTTT
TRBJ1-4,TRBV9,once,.,CASSGINRPLGRKLFF,TGTGCCAGCAGCGGAATAAACAGGCCGCTAGGTAGAAAACTGTTTTTT
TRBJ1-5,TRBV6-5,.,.,CASRSTGNSNQPQHF,TGTGCCAGCAGGTCTACAGGGAATAGCAATCAGCCCCAGCATTTT
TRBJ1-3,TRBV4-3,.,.,CASSQVVLGGNTIYF,TGCGCCAGCAGCCAAGTCGTGTTGGGTGGAAACACCATATATTTT
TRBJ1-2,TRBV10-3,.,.,CAISEPARVLGYTF,TGTGCCATCAGTGAGCCGGCGAGGGTACTAGGCTACACCTTC
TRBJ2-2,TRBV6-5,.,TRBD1,CASSSWDRVNTGELFF,TGTGCCAGCAGTTCCTGGGACAGGGTCAACACCGGGGAGCTGTTTTTT
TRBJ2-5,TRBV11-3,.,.,CASSNRGETQYF,TGTGCCAGCAGCAACCGGGGAGAGACCCAGTACTTC
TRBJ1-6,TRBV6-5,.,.,CASSYRGLDSPLHF,TGTGCCAGCAGTTACCGGGGGCTTGATTCACCCCTCCACTTT
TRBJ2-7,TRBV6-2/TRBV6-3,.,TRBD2,CASSYSTSSGGAYEQYF,TGTGCCAGCAGTTACTCGACGTCTAGCGGGGGAGCCTACGAGCAGTACTTC
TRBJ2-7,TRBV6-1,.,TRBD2,CASSEFFGGVEYEQYF,TGTGCCAGCAGTGAATTTTTTGGGGGGGTGGAGTACGAGCAGTACTTC
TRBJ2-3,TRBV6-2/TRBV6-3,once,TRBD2,CASSYGTSGAPDTQYF,TGTGCCAGCAGTTACGGGACTAGCGGGGCTCCAGATACGCAGTATTTT
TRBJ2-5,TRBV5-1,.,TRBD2,CASVLAGGFQETQYF,TGCGCCAGCGTACTAGCGGGGGGTTTCCAAGAGACCCAGTACTTC
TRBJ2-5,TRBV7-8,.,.,CASSPNAGAGETQYF,TGTGCCAGCAGCCCTAATGCGGGGGCGGGCGAGACCCAGTACTTC
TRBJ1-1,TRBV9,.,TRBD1,CASSHYSGTGVRMNTEAFF,TGTGCCAGCAGCCATTACTCCGGGACAGGGGTTCGCATGAACACTGAAGCTTTCTTT
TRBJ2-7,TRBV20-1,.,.,CSASYGRDEQYF,TGCAGTGCTAGTTACGGGAGAGACGAGCAGTACTTC
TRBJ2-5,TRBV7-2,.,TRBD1,CASSFDLGQGAETQYF,TGTGCCAGCAGCTTCGACCTCGGACAGGGGGCGGAGACCCAGTACTTC
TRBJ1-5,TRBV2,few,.,CASRVQGLLNQPQHF,TGTGCCAGCAGGGTACAGGGCTTACTCAATCAGCCCCAGCATTTT
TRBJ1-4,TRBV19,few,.,CASTSFGGGKNKATNEKLFF,TGTGCCAGTACCTCGTTCGGAGGAGGGAAGAATAAGGCAACTAATGAAAAACTGTTTTTT
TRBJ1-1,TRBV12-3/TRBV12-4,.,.,CASSSIGRAFF,TGTGCCAGCAGTTCAATAGGTCGAGCTTTCTTT
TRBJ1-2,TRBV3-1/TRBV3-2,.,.,CASSLSGRNAAGYTF,TGTGCCAGCAGCCTAAGTGGGAGAAATGCGGCTGGCTACACCTTC
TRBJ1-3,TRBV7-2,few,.,CASSLGPNSGNTIYF,TGTGCCAGCAGCTTAGGACCGAACTCTGGAAACACCATATATTTT
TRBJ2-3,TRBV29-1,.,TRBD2,CSVEDRGSGGAGDTQYF,TGCAGCGTTGAAGATCGGGGTAGCGGGGGAGCGGGGGATACGCAGTATTTT
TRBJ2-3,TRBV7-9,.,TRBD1,CASSNNPLQGTDTQYF,TGTGCCAGCAGCAATAACCCCCTACAGGGGACAGATACGCAGTATTTT
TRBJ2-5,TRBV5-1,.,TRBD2,CASSFTERGDQETQYF,TGCGCCAGCAGCTTCACTGAGCGGGGCGACCAAGAGACCCAGTACTTC
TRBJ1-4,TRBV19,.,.,CASHRVNSGALEKLFF,TGTGCCAGCCACAGGGTAAACTCAGGGGCCCTTGAAAAACTGTTTTTT
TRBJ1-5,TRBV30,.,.,CAWSVYQVDQPQHF,TGTGCCTGGAGTGTATATCAGGTCGATCAGCCCCAGCATTTT
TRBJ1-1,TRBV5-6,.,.,CASSFDLEAFF,TGTGCCAGCAGCTTTGACCTAGAAGCTTTCTTT
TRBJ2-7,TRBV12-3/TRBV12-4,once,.,CASSLLGYEQYF,TGTGCCAGCAGTTTATTGGGTTACGAGCAGTACTTC
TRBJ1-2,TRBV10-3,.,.,CAISDSGRGDYGYTF,TGTGCCATCAGTGATTCGGGCAGGGGTGACTATGGCTACACCTTC
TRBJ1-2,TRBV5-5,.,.,CASSPGIGLSYGYTF,TGTGCCAGCAGCCCGGGGATTGGCCTATCCTATGGCTACACCTTC
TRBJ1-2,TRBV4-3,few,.,CASSQVVRDYGYTF,TGCGCCAGCAGCCAAGTAGTCAGGGACTATGGCTACACCTTC
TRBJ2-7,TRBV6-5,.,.,CASSPFMESYEQYF,TGTGCCAGCAGCCCATTTATGGAGAGCTACGAGCAGTACTTC
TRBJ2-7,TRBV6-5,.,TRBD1,CASRDRGQGAGEQYF,TGTGCCAGCAGGGACCGGGGACAGGGGGCGGGCGAGCAGTACTTC
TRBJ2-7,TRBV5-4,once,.,CASSLAGEGNYEQYF,TGTGCCAGCAGCTTGGCCGGTGAGGGCAACTACGAGCAGTACTTC
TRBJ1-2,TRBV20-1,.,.,CSAPFHSGYTF,TGCAGTGCTCCCTTTCATTCCGGCTACACCTTC
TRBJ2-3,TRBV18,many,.,CASSGSEGSTDTQYF,TGTGCCAGCTCAGGGAGTGAAGGGAGCACAGATACGCAGTATTTT
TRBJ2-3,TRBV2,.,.,CASNLRVTDTQYF,TGTGCCAGCAACTTGCGCGTGACAGATACGCAGTATTTT
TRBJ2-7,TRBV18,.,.,CASSQEYEQYF,TGTGCCAGCTCACAGGAATACGAGCAGTACTTC
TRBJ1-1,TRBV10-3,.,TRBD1,CAISEFPEGQPVTEAFF,TGTGCCATCAGTGAGTTTCCAGAGGGACAGCCAGTGACTGAAGCTTTCTTT
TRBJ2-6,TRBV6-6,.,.,CAHAGAGANVLTF,TGTGCCCATGCCGGTGCTGGGGCCAACGTCCTGACTTTC
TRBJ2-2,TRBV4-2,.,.,CASSQNRWANTGELFF,TGTGCCAGCAGCCAAAACCGGTGGGCGAACACCGGGGAGCTGTTTTTT
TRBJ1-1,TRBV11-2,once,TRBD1,CASSQGQYTEAFF,TGTGCCAGCAGCCAGGGACAGTACACTGAAGCTTTCTTT
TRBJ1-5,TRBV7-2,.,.,CASSVGGGGNQPQHF,TGTGCCAGCAGCGTAGGGGGAGGGGGCAATCAGCCCCAGCATTTT
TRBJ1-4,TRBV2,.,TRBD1,CASIVDRGGEKLFF,TGTGCCAGCATAGTCGACAGGGGGGGTGAAAAACTGTTTTTT
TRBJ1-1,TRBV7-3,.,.,CASSLTVNTEAFF,TGTGCCAGCAGCTTAACCGTGAACACTGAAGCTTTCTTT
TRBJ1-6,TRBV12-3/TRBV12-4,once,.,CASSLYKGTLHF,TGTGCCAGCAGCCTCTATAAGGGCACCCTCCACTTT
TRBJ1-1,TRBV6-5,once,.,CASSYSMLRQDGSFF,TGTGCCAGCAGTTACTCGATGCTTCGACAGGATGGTTCTTTCTTT
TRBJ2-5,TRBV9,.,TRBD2,CASSVSLAGGTQETQYF,TGTGCCAGCAGCGTATCGCTAGCGGGGGGAACCCAAGAGACCCAGTACTTC
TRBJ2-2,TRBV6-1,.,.,CASSEVGAGANTGELFF,TGTGCCAGCAGTGAAGTGGGGGCAGGGGCGAACACCGGGGAGCTGTTTTTT
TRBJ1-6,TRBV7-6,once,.,CASSLSLSGSDSPLHF,TGTGCCAGCAGCTTAAGTCTTTCGGGGTCGGATTCACCCCTCCACTTT
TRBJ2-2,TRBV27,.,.,CASSLGPGTNTGELFF,TGTGCCAGCAGTTTAGGACCGGGGACGAACACCGGGGAGCTGTTTTTT
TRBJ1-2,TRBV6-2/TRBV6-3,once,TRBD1,CASSPTRQGNYTF,TGTGCCAGCAGTCCCACCCGACAGGGCAACTACACCTTC
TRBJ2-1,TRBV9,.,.,CASSEQTYNEQFF,TGTGCCAGCAGCGAACAGACCTACAATGAGCAGTTCTTC